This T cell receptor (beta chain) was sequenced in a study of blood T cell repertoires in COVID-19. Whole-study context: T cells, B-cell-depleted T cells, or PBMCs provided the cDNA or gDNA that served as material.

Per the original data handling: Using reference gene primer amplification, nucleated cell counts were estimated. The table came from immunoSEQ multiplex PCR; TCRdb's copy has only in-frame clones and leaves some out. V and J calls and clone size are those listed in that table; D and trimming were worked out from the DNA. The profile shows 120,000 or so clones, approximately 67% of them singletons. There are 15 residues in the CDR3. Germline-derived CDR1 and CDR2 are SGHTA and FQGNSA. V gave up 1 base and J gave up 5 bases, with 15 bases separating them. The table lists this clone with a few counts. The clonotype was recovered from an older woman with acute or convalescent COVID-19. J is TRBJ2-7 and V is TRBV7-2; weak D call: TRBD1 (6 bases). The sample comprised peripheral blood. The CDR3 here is CASSLDPNRVDEQYF. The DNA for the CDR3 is TGTGCCAGCAGCTTAGACCCAAACAGGGTTGACGAGCAGTACTTC. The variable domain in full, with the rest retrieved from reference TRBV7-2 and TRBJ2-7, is GAGVSQSPSNKVTEKGKDVELRCDPISGHTALYWYRQSLGQGLEFLIYFQGNSAPDKSGLPSDRFSAERTGGSVSTLTIQRTQQEDSAVYLCASSLDPNRVDEQYFGPGTRLTVT.